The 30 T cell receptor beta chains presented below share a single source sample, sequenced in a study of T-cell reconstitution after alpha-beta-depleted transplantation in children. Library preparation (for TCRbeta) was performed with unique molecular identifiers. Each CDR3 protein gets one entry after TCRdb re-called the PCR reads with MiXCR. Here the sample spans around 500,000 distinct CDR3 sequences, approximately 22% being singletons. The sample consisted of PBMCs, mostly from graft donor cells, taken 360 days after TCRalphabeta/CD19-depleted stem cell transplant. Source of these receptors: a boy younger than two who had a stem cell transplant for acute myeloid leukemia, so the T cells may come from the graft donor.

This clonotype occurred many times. The DNA for the CDR3 is TGCAGTGCTAGTGAAGGGGCTAAAGAGACCCAGTACTTC. This sequence encodes CSASEGAKETQYF. The rearrangement joins TRBV20-1 to TRBJ2-5; D is perhaps TRBD1 (5 bases). Germline loops: CDR1 DFQATT, CDR2 SNEGSKA (reference sequence). The V gene lost 3 bases and the J gene lost 3 bases, with 11 bases spanning the gap. The CDR3 has 13 residues.

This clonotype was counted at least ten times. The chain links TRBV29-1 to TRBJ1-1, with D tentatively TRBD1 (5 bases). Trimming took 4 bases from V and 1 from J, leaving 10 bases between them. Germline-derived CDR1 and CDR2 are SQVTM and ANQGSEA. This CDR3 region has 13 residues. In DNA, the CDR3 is TGCAGCGTTGTTTGGGGGACGAACACTGAAGCTTTCTTT. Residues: CSVVWGTNTEAFF.

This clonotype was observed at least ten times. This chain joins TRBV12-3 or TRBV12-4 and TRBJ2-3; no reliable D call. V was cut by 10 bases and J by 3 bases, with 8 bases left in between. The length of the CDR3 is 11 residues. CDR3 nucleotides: TGTGCCACCGACGCTACAGATACGCAGTATTTT. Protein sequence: CATDATDTQYF.

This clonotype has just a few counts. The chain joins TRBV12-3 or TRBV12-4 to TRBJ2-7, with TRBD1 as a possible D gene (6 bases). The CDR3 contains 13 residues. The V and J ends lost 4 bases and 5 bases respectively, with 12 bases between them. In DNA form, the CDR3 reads TGTGCCAGCAGTTCGTGGTCAGGGGACGAGCAGTACTTC. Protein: CASSSWSGDEQYF.

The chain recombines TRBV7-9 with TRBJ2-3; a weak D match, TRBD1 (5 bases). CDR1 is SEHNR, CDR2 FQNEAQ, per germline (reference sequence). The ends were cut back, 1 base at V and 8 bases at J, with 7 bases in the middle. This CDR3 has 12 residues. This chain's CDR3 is CASSLEQGTQYF. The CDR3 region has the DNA TGTGCCAGCAGCTTAGAGCAGGGTACGCAGTATTTT.

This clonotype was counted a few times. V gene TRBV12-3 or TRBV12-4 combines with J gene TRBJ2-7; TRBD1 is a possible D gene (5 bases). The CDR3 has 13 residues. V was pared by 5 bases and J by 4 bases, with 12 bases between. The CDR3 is CASSLYRRYEQYF. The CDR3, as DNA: TGTGCCAGCAGTCTTTACAGGAGATACGAGCAGTACTTC.

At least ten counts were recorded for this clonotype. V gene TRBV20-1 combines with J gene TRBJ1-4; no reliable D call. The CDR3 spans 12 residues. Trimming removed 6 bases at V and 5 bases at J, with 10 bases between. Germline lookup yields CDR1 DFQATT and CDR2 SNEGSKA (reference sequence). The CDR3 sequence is CSARRSNEKLFF. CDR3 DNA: TGCAGTGCGAGGCGCTCCAATGAAAAACTGTTTTTT.

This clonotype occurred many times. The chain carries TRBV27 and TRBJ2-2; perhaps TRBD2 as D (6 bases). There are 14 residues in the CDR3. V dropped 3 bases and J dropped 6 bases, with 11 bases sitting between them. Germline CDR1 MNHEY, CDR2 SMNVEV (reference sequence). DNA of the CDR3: TGTGCCAGCAGTTTTGGAGGGGTGGCCGGGGAGCTGTTTTTT. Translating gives CASSFGGVAGELFF.

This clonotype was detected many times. The CDR3 protein is CASSFTPHGYTF. CDR3 bases: TGTGCCAGCAGTTTTACCCCTCATGGCTACACCTTC. V gene TRBV12-3 or TRBV12-4 combines with J gene TRBJ1-2; the D is unclear. V was pared by 3 bases and J by 6 bases, with 8 bases between. The CDR3 has 12 amino acids.

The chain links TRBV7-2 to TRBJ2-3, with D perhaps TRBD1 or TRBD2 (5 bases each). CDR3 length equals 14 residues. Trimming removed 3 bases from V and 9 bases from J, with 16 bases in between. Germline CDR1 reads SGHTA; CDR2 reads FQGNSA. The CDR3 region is CASSFARGPGTQYF. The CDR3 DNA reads TGTGCCAGCAGCTTCGCCCGGGGACCTGGGACGCAGTATTTT.

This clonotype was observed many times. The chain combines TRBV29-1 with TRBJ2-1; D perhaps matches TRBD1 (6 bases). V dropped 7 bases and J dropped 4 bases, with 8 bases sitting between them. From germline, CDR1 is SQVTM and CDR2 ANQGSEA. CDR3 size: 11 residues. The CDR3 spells CSAQGYNEQFF. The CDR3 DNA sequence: TGCAGCGCCCAGGGGTACAATGAGCAGTTCTTC.

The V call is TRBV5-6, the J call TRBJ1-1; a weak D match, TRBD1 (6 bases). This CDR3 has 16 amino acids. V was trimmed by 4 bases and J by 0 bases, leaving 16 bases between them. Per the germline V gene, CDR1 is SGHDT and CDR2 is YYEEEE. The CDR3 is CASSPSQGTLNTEAFF. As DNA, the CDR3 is TGTGCCAGCAGCCCCTCGCAGGGGACCTTGAACACTGAAGCTTTCTTT.

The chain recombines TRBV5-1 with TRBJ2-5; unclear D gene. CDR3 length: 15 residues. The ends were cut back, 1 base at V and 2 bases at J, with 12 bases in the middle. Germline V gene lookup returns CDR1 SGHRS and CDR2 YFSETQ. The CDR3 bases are TGCGCCAGCAGCTTGAGCCAGGCTATTCAAGAGACCCAGTACTTC. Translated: CASSLSQAIQETQYF.

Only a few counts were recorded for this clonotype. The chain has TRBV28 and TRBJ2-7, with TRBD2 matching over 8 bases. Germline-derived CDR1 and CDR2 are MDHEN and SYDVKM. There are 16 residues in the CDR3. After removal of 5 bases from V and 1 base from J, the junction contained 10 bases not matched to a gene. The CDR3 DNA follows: TGTGCCAGCAGTGGGACTGGCGGGGGGTTGTCCTACGAGCAGTACGTC. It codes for CASSGTGGGLSYEQYV.

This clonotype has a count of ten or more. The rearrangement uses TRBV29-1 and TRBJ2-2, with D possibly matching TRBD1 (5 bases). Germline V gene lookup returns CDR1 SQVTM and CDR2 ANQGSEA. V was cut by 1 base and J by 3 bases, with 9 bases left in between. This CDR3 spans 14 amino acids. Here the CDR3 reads CSVEGGPHTGELFF. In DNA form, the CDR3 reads TGCAGCGTTGAAGGGGGCCCCCACACCGGGGAGCTGTTTTTT.

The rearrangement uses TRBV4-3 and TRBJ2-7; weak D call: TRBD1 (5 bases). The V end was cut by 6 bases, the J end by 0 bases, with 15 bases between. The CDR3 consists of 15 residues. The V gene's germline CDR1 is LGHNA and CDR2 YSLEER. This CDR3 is CASSPRWGSSYEQYF. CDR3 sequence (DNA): TGCGCCAGCAGTCCGAGGTGGGGCAGCTCCTACGAGCAGTACTTC.

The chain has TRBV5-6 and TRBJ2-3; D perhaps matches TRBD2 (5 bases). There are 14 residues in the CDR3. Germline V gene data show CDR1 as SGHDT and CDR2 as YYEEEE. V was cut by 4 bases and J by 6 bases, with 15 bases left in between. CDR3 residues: CASSVWTRSDTQYF. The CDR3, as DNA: TGTGCCAGCAGCGTCTGGACTCGATCGGATACGCAGTATTTT.

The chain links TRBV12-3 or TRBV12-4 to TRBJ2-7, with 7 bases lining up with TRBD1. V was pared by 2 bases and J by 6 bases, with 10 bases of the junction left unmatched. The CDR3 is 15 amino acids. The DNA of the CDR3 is TGTGCCAGCAGTTTAACCCCGACAGGGTCCCGCGAGCAGTACTTC. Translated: CASSLTPTGSREQYF.

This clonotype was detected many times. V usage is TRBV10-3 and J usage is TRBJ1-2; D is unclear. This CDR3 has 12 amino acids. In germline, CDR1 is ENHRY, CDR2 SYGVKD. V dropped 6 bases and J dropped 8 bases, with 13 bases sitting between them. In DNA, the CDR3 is TGTGCCATCAGCTTAGTTGGCGCAGGCTACACCTTC. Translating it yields CAISLVGAGYTF.

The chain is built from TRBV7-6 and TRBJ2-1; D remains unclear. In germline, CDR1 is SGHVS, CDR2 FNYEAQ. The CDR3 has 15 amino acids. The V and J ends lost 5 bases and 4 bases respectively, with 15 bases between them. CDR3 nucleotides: TGTGCCAGCAGCCAAAGACCAGACCCTTACAATGAGCAGTTCTTC. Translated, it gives CASSQRPDPYNEQFF.

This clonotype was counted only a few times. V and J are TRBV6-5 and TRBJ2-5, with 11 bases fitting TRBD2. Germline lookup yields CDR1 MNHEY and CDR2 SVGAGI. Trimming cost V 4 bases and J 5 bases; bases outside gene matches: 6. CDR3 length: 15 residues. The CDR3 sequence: CASSSTSGESETQYF. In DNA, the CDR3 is TGTGCCAGCAGTTCGACTAGCGGGGAGTCGGAGACCCAGTACTTC.

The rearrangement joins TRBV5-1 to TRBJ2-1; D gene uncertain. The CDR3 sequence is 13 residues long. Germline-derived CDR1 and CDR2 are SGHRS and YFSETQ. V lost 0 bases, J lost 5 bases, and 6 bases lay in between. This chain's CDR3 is CASSLGDDNEQFF. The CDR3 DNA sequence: TGCGCCAGCAGCTTGGGGGATGACAATGAGCAGTTCTTC.

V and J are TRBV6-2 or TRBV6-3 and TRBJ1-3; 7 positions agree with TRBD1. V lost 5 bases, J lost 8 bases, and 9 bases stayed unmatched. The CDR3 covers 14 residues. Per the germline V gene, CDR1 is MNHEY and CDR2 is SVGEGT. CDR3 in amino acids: CASSHRDSRDTIYF. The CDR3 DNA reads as TGTGCCAGCAGTCACCGGGACAGTCGCGACACCATATATTTT.

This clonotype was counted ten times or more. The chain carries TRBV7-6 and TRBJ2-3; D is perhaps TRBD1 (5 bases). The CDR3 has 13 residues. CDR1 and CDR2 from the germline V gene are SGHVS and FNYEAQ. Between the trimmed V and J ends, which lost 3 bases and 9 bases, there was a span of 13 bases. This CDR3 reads CASSLGPRGTQYF. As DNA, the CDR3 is TGTGCCAGCAGCTTGGGCCCTAGGGGCACGCAGTATTTT.

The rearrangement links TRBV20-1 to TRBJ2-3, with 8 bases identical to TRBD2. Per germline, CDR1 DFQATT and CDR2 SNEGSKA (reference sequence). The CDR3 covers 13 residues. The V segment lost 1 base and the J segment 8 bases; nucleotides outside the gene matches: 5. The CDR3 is CSARGGTSGTQYF. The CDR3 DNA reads TGCAGTGCTAGAGGTGGAACTAGCGGTACGCAGTATTTT.

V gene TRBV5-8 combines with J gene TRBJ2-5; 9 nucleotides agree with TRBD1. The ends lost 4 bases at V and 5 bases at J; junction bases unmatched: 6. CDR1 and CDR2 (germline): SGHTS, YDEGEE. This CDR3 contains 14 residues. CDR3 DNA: TGTGCCAGCAGCCCACAGGGGGCTCCCGAGACCCAGTACTTC. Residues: CASSPQGAPETQYF.

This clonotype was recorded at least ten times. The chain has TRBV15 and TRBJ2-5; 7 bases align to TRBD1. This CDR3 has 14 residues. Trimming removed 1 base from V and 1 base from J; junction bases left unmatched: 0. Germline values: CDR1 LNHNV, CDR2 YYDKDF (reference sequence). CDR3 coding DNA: TGTGCCACCAGCAGAGGGGACAGCCAAGAGACCCAGTACTTC. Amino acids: CATSRGDSQETQYF.

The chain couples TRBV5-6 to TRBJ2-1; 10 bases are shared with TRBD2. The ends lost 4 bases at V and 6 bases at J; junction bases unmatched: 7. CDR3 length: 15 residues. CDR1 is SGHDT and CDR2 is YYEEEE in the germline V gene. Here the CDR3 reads CASSVLLAGLNEQFF. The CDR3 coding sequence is TGTGCCAGCAGCGTGCTACTAGCGGGGCTCAATGAGCAGTTCTTC.

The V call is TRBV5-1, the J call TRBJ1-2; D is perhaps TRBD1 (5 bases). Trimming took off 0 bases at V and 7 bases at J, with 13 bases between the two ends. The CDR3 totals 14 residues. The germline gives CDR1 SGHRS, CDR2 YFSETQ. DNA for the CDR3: TGCGCCAGCAGCTTGGGGGGAGGGGAGACTGGCTACACCTTC. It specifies CASSLGGGETGYTF.

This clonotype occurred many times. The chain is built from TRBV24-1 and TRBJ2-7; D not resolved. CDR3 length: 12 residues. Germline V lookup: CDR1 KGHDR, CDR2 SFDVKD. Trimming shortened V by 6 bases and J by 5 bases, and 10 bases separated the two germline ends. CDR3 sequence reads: CATSYGPNEQYF. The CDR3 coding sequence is TGTGCCACCAGTTATGGGCCGAACGAGCAGTACTTC.